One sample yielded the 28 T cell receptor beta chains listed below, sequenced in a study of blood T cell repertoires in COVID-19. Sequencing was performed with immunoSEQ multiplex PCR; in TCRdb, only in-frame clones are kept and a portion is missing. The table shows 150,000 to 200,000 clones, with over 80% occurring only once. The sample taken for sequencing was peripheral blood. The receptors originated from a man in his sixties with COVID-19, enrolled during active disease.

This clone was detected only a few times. The CDR3 region is CASSLGVEQYF. The CDR3 DNA follows: TGTGCCAGCAGCTTAGGAGTAGAGCAGTACTTC. The chain uses TRBV7-8 and TRBJ2-7; no definite D call. The CDR3 spans 11 residues. V lost 1 base to trimming and J lost 7 bases, with 5 bases between them. Germline CDR1 and CDR2: SGHVS and FQNEAQ.

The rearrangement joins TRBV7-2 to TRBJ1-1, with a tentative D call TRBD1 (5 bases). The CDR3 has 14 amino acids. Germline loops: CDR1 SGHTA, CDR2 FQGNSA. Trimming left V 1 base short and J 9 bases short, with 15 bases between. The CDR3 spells CASSLEGIRKKAFF. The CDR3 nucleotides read TGTGCCAGCAGCTTAGAGGGGATCAGGAAAAAAGCTTTCTTT.

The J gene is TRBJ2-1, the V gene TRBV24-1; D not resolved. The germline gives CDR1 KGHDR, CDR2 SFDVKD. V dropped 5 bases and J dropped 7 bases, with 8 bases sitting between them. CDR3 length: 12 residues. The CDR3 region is CATSGLENEQFF. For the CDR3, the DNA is TGTGCCACCAGTGGGCTAGAGAATGAGCAGTTCTTC.

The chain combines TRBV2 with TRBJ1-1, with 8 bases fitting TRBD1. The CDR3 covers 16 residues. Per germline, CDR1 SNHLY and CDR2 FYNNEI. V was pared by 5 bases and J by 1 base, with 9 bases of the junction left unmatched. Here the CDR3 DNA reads TGTGCCAGCAGTTTGGACAGGGAGGTTGGGAACACTGAAGCTTTCTTT. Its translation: CASSLDREVGNTEAFF.

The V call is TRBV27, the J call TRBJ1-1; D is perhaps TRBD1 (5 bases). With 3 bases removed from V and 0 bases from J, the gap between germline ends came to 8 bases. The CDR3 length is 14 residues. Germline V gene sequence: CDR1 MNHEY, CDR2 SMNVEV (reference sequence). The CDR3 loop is CASSLQGLNTEAFF. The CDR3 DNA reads TGTGCCAGCAGTTTGCAGGGATTGAACACTGAAGCTTTCTTT.

The CDR3 sequence is CASSTGQWRYTF. The CDR3 DNA sequence: TGTGCCAGCAGTACCGGACAGTGGCGCTACACCTTC. The chain carries TRBV28 and TRBJ1-2, with D possibly being TRBD1 (6 bases). Between the trimmed V and J ends, which lost 5 bases and 9 bases, there was a span of 13 bases. CDR3 length equals 12 residues. CDR1 and CDR2 (germline): MDHEN, SYDVKM.

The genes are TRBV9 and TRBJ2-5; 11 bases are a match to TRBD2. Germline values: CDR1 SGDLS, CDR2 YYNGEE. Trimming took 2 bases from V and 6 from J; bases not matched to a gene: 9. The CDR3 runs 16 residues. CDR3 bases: TGTGCCAGCAGCGTTGCACTAGCGGGAGTTTTACAGACCCAGTACTTC. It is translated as CASSVALAGVLQTQYF.

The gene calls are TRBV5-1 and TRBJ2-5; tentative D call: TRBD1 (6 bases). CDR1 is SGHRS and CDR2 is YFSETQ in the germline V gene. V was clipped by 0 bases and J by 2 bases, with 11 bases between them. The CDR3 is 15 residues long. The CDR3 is CASSLAGGQQETQYF. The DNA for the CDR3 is TGCGCCAGCAGCTTGGCCGGTGGACAGCAAGAGACCCAGTACTTC.

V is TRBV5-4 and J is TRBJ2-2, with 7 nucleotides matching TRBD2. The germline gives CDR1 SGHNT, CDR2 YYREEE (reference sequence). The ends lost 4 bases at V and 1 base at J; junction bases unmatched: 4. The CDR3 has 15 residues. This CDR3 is CASSPGRENTGELFF. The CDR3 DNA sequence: TGTGCCAGCAGCCCTGGGAGGGAGAACACCGGGGAGCTGTTTTTT.

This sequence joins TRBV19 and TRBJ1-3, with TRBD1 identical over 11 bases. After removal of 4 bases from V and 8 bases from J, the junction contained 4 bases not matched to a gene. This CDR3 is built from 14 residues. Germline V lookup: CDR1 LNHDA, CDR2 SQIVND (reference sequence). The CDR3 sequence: CASSRTGGADTIYF. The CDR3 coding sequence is TGTGCCAGTAGTAGGACAGGGGGCGCGGACACCATATATTTT.

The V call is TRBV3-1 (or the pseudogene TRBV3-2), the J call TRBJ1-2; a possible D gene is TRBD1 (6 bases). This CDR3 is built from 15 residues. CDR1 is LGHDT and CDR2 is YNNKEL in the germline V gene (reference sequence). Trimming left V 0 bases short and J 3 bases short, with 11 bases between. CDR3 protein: CASSQEGHNHYGYTF. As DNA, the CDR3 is TGTGCCAGCAGCCAAGAGGGACACAACCACTATGGCTACACCTTC.

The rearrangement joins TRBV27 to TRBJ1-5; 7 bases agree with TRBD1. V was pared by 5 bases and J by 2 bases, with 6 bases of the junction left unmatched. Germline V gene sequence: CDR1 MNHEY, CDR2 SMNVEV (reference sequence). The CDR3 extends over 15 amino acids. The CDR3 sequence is CASSPNRGGNQPQHF. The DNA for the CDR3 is TGTGCCAGCAGTCCGAACAGGGGTGGCAATCAGCCCCAGCATTTT.

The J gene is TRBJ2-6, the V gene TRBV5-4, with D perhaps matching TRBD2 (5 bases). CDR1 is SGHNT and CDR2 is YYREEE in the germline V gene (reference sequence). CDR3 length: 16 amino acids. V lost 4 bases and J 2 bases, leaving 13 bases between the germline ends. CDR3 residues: CASSPGVLTGANVLTF. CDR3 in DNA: TGTGCCAGCAGCCCCGGGGTGTTAACTGGGGCCAACGTCCTGACTTTC.

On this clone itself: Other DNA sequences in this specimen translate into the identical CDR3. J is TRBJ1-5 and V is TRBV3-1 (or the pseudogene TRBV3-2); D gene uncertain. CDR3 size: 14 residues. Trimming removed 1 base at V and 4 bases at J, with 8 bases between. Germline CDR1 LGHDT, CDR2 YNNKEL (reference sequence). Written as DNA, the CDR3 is TGTGCCAGCAGCCAAGGATCAGGTAATCAGCCCCAGCATTTT. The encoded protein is CASSQGSGNQPQHF.

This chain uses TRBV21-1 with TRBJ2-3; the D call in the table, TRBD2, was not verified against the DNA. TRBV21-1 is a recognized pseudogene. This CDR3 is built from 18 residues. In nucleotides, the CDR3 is TGTGCCAGCAGCAAAGCGGGAGGATTCTACCGAGGAACAGATACGCAGTATTTT. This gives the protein CASSKAGGFYRGTDTQYF.

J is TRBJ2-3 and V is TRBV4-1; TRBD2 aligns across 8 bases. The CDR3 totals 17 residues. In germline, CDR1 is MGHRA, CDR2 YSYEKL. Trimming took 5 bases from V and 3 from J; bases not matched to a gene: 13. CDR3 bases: TGCGCCAGCAGCTCGTACTCCGGGACTAGGGGGACAGATACGCAGTATTTT. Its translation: CASSSYSGTRGTDTQYF.

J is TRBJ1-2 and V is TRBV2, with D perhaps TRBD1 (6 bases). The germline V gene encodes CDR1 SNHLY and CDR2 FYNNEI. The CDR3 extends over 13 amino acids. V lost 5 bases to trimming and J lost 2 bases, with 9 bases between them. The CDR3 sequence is CASSRGGNYGYTF. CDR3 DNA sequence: TGTGCCAGCAGTAGGGGGGGGAACTATGGCTACACCTTC.

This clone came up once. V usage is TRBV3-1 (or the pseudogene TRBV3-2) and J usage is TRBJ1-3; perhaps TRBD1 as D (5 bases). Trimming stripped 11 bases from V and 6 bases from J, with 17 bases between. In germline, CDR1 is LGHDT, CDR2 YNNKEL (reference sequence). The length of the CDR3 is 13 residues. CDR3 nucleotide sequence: TGTGCCGCCGGGGGGAGAGACGCAAACACCATATATTTT. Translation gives CAAGGRDANTIYF.

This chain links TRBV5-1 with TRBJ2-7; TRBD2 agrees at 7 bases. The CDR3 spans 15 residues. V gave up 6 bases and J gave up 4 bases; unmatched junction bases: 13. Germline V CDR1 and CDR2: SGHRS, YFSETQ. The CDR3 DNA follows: TGCGCCAGCAACCCTACCCCGGGGGGTATGTACGAGCAGTACTTC. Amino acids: CASNPTPGGMYEQYF.

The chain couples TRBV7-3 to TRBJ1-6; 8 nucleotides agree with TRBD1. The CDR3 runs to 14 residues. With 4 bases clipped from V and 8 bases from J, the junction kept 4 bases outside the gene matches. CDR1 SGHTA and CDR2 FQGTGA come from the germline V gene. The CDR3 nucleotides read TGTGCCAGCAGCTCGCAGGGGGCTCATTCACCCCTCCACTTT. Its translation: CASSSQGAHSPLHF.

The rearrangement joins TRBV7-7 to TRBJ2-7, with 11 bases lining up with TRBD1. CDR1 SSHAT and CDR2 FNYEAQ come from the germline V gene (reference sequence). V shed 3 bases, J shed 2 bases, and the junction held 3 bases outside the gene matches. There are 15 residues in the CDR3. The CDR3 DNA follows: TGTGCCAGCAGCTTGGGACAGGGGGAAACCTACGAGCAGTACTTC. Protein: CASSLGQGETYEQYF.

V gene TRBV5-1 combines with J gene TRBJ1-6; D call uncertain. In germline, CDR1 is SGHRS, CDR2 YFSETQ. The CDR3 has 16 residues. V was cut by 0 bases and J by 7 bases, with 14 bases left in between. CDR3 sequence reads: CASSLGGSQYNSPLHF. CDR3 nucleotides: TGCGCCAGCAGCTTGGGAGGGAGTCAATACAATTCACCCCTCCACTTT.

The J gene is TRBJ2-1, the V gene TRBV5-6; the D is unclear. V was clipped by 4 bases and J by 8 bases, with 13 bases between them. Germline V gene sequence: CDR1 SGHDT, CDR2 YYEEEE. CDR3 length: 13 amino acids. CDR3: CASSLPMSDEQFF. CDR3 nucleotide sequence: TGTGCCAGCAGCCTCCCAATGAGCGATGAGCAGTTCTTC.

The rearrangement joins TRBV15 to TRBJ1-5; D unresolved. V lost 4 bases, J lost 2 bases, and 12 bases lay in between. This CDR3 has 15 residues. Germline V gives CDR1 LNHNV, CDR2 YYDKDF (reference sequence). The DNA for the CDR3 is TGTGCCACCAGCACAATAGGAGGGCGCAATCAGCCCCAGCATTTT. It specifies CATSTIGGRNQPQHF. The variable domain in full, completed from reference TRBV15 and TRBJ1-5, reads DAMVIQNPRYQVTQFGKPVTLSCSQTLNHNVMYWYQQKSSQAPKLLFHYYDKDFNNEADTPDNFQSRRPNTSFCFLDIRSPGLGDTAMYLCATSTIGGRNQPQHFGDGTRLSIL.

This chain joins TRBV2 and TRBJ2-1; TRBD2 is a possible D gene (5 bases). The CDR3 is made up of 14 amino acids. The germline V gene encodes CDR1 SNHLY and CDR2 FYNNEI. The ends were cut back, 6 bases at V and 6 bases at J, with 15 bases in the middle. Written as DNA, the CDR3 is TGTGCCAGCAGGGACCCTGGCGGGTCCAATGAGCAGTTCTTC. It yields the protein CASRDPGGSNEQFF. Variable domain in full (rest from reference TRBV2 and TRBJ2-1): EPEVTQTPSHQVTQMGQEVILRCVPISNHLYFYWYRQILGQKVEFLVSFYNNEISEKSEIFDDQFSVERPDGSNFTLKIRSTKLEDSAMYFCASRDPGGSNEQFFGPGTRLTVL.

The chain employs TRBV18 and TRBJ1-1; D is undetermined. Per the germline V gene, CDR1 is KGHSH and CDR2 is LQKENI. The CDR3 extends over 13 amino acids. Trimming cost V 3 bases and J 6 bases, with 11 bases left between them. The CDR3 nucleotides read TGTGCCAGCTCACCCACGCGGAGTGCTGAAGCTTTCTTT. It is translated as CASSPTRSAEAFF.

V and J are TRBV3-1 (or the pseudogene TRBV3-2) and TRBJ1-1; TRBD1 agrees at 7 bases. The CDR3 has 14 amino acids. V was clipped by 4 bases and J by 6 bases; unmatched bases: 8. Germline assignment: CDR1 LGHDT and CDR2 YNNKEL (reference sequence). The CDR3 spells CASSPLTGVPEAFF. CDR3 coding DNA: TGTGCCAGCAGCCCCCTCACAGGGGTCCCTGAAGCTTTCTTT.

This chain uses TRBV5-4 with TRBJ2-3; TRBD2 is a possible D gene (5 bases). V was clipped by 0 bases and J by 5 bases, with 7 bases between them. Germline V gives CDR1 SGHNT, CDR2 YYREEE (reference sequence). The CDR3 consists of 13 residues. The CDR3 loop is CASSLDGVDTQYF. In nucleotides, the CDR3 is TGTGCCAGCAGCTTGGACGGGGTAGATACGCAGTATTTT.